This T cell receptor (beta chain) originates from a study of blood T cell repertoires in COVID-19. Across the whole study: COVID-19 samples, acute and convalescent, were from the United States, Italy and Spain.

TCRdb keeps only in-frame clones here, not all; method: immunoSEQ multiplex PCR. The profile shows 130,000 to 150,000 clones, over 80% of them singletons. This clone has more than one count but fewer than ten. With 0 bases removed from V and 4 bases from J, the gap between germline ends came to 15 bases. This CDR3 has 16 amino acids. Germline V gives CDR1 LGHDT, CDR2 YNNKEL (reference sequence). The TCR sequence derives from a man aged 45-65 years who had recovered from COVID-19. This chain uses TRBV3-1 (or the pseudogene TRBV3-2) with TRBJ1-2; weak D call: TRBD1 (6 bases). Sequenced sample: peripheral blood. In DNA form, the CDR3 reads TGTGCCAGCAGCCAAGATCCAGGGGAGTTGGGCTATGGCTACACCTTC. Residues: CASSQDPGELGYGYTF.